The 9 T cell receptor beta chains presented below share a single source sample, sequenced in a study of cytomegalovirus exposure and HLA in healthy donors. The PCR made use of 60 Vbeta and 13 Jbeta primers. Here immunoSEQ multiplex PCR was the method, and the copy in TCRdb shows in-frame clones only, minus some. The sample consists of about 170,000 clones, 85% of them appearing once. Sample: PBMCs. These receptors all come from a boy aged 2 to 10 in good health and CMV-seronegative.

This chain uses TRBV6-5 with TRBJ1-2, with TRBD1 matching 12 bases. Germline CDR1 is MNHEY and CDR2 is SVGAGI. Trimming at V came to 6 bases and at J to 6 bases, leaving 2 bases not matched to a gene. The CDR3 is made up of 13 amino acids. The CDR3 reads CASRGTGGNGYTF. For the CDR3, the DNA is TGTGCCAGCAGAGGGACAGGGGGCAATGGCTACACCTTC.

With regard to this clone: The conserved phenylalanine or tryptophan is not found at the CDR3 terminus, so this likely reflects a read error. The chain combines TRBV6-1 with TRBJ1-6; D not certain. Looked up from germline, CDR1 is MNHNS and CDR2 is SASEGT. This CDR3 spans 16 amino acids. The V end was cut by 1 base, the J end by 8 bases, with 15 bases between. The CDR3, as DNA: TGTGCCAGCAGTGAAGTCACGGGATCGCCTTATTCACCCCTCCACTCT. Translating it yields CASSEVTGSPYSPLHS.

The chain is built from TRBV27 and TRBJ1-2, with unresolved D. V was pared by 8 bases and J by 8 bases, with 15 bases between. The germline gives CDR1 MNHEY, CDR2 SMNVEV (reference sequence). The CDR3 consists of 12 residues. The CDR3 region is CASADRRGGYTF. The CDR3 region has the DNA TGTGCCAGCGCGGACCGCAGAGGGGGCTACACCTTC.

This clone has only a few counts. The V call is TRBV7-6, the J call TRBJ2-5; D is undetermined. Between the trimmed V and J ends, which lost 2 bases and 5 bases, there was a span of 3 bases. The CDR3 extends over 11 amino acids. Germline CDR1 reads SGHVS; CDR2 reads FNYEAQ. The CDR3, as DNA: TGTGCCAGCAGCTTACAGGAGACCCAGTACTTC. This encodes CASSLQETQYF.

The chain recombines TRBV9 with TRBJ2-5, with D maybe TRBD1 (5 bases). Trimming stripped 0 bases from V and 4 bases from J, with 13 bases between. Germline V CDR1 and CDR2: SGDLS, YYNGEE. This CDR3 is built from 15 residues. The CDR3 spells CASSVGRGDRETQYF. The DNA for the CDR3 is TGTGCCAGCAGCGTAGGAAGGGGTGACAGAGAGACCCAGTACTTC. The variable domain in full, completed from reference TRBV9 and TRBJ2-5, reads DSGVTQTPKHLITATGQRVTLRCSPRSGDLSVYWYQQSLDQGLQFLIQYYNGEERAKGNILERFSAQQFPDLHSELNLSSLELGDSALYFCASSVGRGDRETQYFGPGTRLLVL.

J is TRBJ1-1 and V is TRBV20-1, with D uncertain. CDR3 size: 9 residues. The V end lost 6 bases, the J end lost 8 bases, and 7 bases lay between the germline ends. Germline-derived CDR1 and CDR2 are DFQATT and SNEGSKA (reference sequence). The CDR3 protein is CSAIPEAFF. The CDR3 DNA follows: TGCAGTGCAATTCCGGAAGCTTTCTTT.

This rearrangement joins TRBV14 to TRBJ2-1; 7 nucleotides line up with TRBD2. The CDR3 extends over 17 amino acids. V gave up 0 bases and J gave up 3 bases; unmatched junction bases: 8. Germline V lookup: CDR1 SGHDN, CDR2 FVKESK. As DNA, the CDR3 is TGTGCCAGCAGCCAAGAGGTTCTAGCGGAGTTCTACAATGAGCAGTTCTTC. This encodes CASSQEVLAEFYNEQFF.

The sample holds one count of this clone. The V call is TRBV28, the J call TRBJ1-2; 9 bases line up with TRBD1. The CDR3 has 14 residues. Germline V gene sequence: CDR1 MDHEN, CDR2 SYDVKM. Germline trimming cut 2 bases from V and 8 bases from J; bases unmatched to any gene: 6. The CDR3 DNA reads TGTGCCAGCAGTTTAATGGGACAGGGTTCCGGCTACACCTTC. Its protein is CASSLMGQGSGYTF.

In DNA, the CDR3 is TGTGCCAGCAGTGAAGGTCAGGGGCCTTGGCAGTTCTTC. Translation: CASSEGQGPWQFF. The gene calls are TRBV2 and TRBJ2-1; TRBD1 might be the D (6 bases). The germline V gene has CDR1 SNHLY and CDR2 FYNNEI. The CDR3 is 13 amino acids. The germline V and J ends were trimmed by 1 base and 12 bases, with 13 bases remaining between them.